This T cell receptor (beta chain) was identified in a study of identical twins. All donors were healthy Caucasians. V shed 6 bases and J shed 7 bases, with 21 bases lying between them. This CDR3 spans 15 amino acids. Germline V gene lookup returns CDR1 MDHEN and CDR2 SYDVKM. Template switching added a universal primer site, and cDNA bore unique molecular identifiers. Each CDR3 protein gets one entry after TCRdb re-called the 5' RACE reads with MiXCR. Among approximately 590,000 distinct CDR3 sequences listed, nearly 10% were seen once. Whole-study findings and limits: Fewer insertions characterized abundant cord blood beta clonotypes, whereas memory repertoires showed none. Models underestimated how often monozygotic twins shared out-of-frame TCR alpha.

This clonotype has just a few counts. Its specificity is not known. The data also belong to a second study, concerning yellow fever vaccine responses in identical twins.

Sequenced: PBMCs. This clonotype originated in a woman younger than 30 in good health. The chain has TRBV28 and TRBJ1-2; D may be TRBD1 (6 bases). The CDR3 here is CASRNPQGSSSGYTF. The DNA of the CDR3 is TGTGCCAGCAGAAACCCTCAGGGGTCGTCCTCTGGCTACACCTTC.